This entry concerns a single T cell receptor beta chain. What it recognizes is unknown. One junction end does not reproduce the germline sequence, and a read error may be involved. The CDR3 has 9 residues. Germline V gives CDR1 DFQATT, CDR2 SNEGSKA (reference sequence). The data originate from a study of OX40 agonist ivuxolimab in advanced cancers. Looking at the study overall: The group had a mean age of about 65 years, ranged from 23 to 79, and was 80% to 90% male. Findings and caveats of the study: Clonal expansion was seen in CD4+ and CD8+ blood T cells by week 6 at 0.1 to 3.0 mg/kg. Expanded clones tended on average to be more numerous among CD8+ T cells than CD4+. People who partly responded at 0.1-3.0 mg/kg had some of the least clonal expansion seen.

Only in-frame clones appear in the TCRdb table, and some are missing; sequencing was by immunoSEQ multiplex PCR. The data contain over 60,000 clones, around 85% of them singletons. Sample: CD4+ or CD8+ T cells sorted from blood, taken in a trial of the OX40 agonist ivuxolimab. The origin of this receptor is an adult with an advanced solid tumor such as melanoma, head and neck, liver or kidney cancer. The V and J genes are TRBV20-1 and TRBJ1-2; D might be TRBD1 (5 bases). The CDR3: CSASGTGVF. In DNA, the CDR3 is TGCAGTGCTAGTGGGACGGGGGTCTTC.